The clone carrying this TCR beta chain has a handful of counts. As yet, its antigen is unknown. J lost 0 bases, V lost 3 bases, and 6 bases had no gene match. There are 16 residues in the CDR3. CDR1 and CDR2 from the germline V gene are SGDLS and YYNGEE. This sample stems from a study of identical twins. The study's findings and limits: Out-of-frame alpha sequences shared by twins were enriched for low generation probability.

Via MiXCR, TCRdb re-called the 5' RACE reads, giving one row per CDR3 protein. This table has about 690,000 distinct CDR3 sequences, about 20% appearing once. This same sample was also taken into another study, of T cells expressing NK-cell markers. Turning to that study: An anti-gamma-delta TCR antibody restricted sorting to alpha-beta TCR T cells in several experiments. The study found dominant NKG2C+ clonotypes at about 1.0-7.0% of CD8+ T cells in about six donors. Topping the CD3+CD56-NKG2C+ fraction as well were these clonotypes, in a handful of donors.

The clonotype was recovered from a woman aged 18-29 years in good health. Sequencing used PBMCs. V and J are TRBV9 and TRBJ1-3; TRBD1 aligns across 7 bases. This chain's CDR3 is CASSAQGVYSGNTIYF. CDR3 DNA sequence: TGTGCCAGCAGCGCCCAGGGGGTATACTCTGGAAACACCATATATTTT.